The 10 T cell receptor delta chains listed next were all sequenced from one sample in a study of γδ T cells in repeated Plasmodium falciparum infection. Bulk repertoires came from Vgamma9/Vdelta2+ or Vdelta2-negative gammadelta T cells flow-sorted from PBMC. TCRdb reprocessed the multiplex PCR reads through CATT. The table lists under 50,000 delta-chain clones, around 1.6% of them singletons. Sequenced input: gamma-delta T cells from blood. These receptors were obtained from a pool of human donors (malaria-infected and uninfected, not separated).

This clone was observed a handful of times. TCRdb assigns this DNA the protein of a much larger clone, which departs from its translation at residue 12; this likely reflects a read error, and the protein shown comes from translating the DNA. The CDR3 region has the DNA TGTGCTCTTGGGGAACCGGCCTTCCTACCAATAGGCTGGGGGATACGCGTGGAAACCGATAAACTCATCTTT. This sequence encodes CALGEPAFLPIGWGIRVETDKLIF. V usage is TRDV1 and J usage is TRDJ1, with 12 nucleotides matching TRDD3. This CDR3 spans 24 amino acids. Per germline, CDR1 TSWWSYY and CDR2 QGS. Trimming cost V 1 base and J 2 bases; bases outside gene matches: 26.

This clone was observed a handful of times. It differs at one base from a far larger clone, so likely a read error. Within the sample, other DNA sequences also encode this same CDR3. The gene calls are TRDV1 and TRDJ1; tentative D call: TRDD2 (6 bases). The J gene, missing from TCRdb, was assigned here through DNA to germline matching. This CDR3 has 19 residues. Germline V gene data show CDR1 as TSWWSYY and CDR2 as QGS. Trimming took 0 bases from V and 0 from J, leaving 20 bases between them. CDR3 amino acids: CALGELAFPYGPYTDKLIF. As DNA, the CDR3 is TGTGCTCTTGGGGAACTCGCCTTCCCGTACGGTCCGTACACCGATAAACTCATCTTT.

This clone has only a few counts. TCRdb shows a much larger clone's protein in place of this DNA's translation, and the two differ at residue 3, likely through a read error; the protein shown is translated from the DNA. The chain employs TRDV1 and TRDJ1; TRDD3 matches at 10 bases. CDR1 is TSWWSYY and CDR2 is QGS in the germline V gene. The CDR3 is 22 amino acids. The CDR3 spells CAPGEPSGGYMFVLGDTDKLIF. Here the CDR3 DNA reads TGTGCTCCTGGGGAACCCTCGGGCGGCTACATGTTCGTACTGGGGGATACCGATAAACTCATCTTT.

Notes on this clone: TCRdb records a much larger clone's protein for this DNA, with a difference at residue 15 that likely arises from a read error; the protein given is the translation of the DNA. V and J are TRDV1 and TRDJ1; no definite D call. Trimming cost V 6 bases and J 6 bases, with 32 bases left between them. CDR3 length: 19 amino acids. Germline V lookup: CDR1 TSWWSYY, CDR2 QGS. CDR3: CALGRPLVGTKPYTHKLIF. The CDR3 DNA is TGTGCTCTTGGTCGTCCCCTTGTCGGGACCAAACCTTATACCCATAAACTCATCTTT.

This clone was recorded at least ten times. Since a far larger clone is one base different, this is likely a read error. This specimen includes other DNA sequences encoding the same CDR3. This chain connects TRDV1 to TRDJ1, with D maybe TRDD3 (5 bases). Germline values: CDR1 TSWWSYY, CDR2 QGS. The CDR3 extends over 13 amino acids. Here the CDR3 reads CALGALTTDKLIF. CDR3 nucleotide sequence: TGTGCCCTTGGGGCCCTAACCACCGATAAACTCATCTTT.

As regards this clone: TCRdb attributes to this sequence the protein of a much larger clone, which differs from the DNA translation at residue 6; a read error is likely, and the protein displayed is translated from the DNA. The genes are TRDV1 and TRDJ1; 9 nucleotides line up with TRDD2. TCRdb carries no J gene annotation; the J gene was assigned here by matching the DNA with germline. The CDR3 is made up of 22 amino acids. CDR1 and CDR2 (germline): TSWWSYY, QGS. Trimming at V came to 1 base and at J to 0 bases, leaving 21 bases not matched to a gene. The CDR3 nucleotides read TGTGCTCTTGGGGAACCACCTTCCTACATGGGTGGGGGTCACTCATACACCGATAAACTCATCTTT. This encodes CALGEPPSYMGGGHSYTDKLIF.

The sample holds a few counts of this clone. The protein given by TCRdb reflects a much larger clone and differs at residue 14 from this DNA's translation, likely from a read error; the protein shown is the DNA's translation. The rearrangement links TRDV2 to TRDJ1; a possible D gene is TRDD3 (5 bases). TCRdb records no J gene; here it was assigned by comparing the DNA to germline. CDR3 length: 19 amino acids. The germline gives CDR1 GEAIGNYY, CDR2 EKD. Trimming took off 2 bases at V and 2 bases at J, with 26 bases between the two ends. The CDR3 DNA follows: TGTGCCTGTGACATCATGCCCACGAAGTTCTCGGGGAATACCGATAAACTCATCTTT. Translating it yields CACDIMPTKFSGNTDKLIF.

This clone was observed many times. J is TRDJ1 and V is TRDV3; 12 nucleotides agree with TRDD3. V dropped 0 bases and J dropped 2; count of bases not matched to a gene: 7. This CDR3 is built from 16 residues. CDR1 is TVYSNPD, CDR2 GDNSRS, per germline (reference sequence). The CDR3 region is CAFRVLGDTRTDKLIF. Here the CDR3 DNA reads TGTGCCTTTAGGGTACTGGGGGATACTAGGACCGATAAACTCATCTTT.

Comments on this clone: Given a far larger clone just one base away, this is likely a sequencing read error. The sample contains more than one DNA sequence encoding this CDR3. The J gene is TRDJ3, the V gene TRDV2; 7 bases are a match to TRDD3. The J gene comes from matching the DNA to germline here; TCRdb lacks it. The germline gives CDR1 GEAIGNYY, CDR2 EKD. This CDR3 has 21 amino acids. After removal of 3 bases from V and 0 bases from J, the junction contained 16 bases not matched to a gene. Written as DNA, the CDR3 is TGTGCCTGTGACTCGTCCTGTACCGGGGGATTGGTCTCCTGGGACACCCGACAGATGTTTTTC. Translating gives CACDSSCTGGLVSWDTRQMFF.

Notes on this clone: For this DNA, TCRdb reports the protein of a much larger clone, which diverges at residue 6, most likely from a read error; the protein presented here is translated directly from the DNA. This sequence joins TRDV1 and TRDJ1; D is perhaps TRDD1 (5 bases). TCRdb offers no J gene call, so here the DNA was matched to germline to obtain one. Trimming left V 2 bases short and J 2 bases short, with 15 bases between. CDR1 and CDR2 from the germline V gene are TSWWSYY and QGS. CDR3 length: 16 amino acids. The CDR3 DNA reads as TGTGCTCTTGGGGAAGATGAAATCTCTCTTACCGATAAACTCATCTTT. This translates into CALGEDEISLTDKLIF.